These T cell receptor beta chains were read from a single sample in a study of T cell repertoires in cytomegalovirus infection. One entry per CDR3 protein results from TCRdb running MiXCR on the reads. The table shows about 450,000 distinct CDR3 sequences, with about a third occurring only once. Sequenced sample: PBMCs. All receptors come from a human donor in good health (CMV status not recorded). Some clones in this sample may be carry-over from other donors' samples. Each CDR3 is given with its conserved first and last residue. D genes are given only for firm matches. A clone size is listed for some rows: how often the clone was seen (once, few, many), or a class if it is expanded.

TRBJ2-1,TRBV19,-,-,TGTGCCAGTAGTATAGAGGGGGGCCCCGGCTCCTACAATGAGCAGTTCTTC,CASSIEGGPGSYNEQFF
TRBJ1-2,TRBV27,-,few,TGTGCCAGCAGTTTCGGGGATCACTATGGCTACACCTTC,CASSFGDHYGYTF
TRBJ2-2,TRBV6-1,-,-,TGTGCCACCAACCGGATCAGCACCGGGGAGCTGTTTTTT,CATNRISTGELFF
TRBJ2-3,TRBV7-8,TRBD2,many,TGTGCCAGCAGAAGACTAGCGGGGGGGCAGTCTTTGGATACGCAGTATTTT,CASRRLAGGQSLDTQYF
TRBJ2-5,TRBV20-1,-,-,TGCAGTGCACCGGACGCCGGTCTGACGGGAGAGACCCAGTACTTC,CSAPDAGLTGETQYF
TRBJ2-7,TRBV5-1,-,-,TGCGCCAGCAGCTTGAAGAGGTCCTACGAGCAGTACTTC,CASSLKRSYEQYF
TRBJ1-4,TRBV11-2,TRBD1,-,TGTGCCAGCAGCTTATTTCCCCCGGGGACAGGGGAATGGACAGGGTCAACTAATGAAAAACTGTTTTTT,CASSLFPPGTGEWTGSTNEKLFF
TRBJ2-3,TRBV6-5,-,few,TGTGCCAGCACCTTTTGGAGGGGCGGGGGCCCAGATACGCAGTATTTT,CASTFWRGGGPDTQYF
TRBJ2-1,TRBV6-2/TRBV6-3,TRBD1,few,TGTGCCAGCCCCAGGACGGGACAGTTCTCCTACAATGAGCAGTTCTTC,CASPRTGQFSYNEQFF
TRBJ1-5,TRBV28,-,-,TGTACCAGCAGTTTACTAGGGGTTCAGCCCCAGCATTTT,CTSSLLGVQPQHF
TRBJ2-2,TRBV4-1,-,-,TGCGCCAGCAGCCAAGATGACACCGGGGAGCTGTTTTTT,CASSQDDTGELFF
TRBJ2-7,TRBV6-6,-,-,TGTGCCAGCAGTTACTCGACCATGGGCTCCTACGAGCAGTACTTC,CASSYSTMGSYEQYF
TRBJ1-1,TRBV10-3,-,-,TGTGCCATCAGTGAGTCCGGAAGGGATACCCGGTACACTGAAGCTTTCTTT,CAISESGRDTRYTEAFF
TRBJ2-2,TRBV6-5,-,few,TGTGCCAGCAGTTACACTAGACACTCCCCGAACACCGGGGAGCTGTTTTTT,CASSYTRHSPNTGELFF
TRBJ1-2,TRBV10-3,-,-,TGTGCCATCAGCCAACAGAATTCTAACTATGGCTACACCTTC,CAISQQNSNYGYTF